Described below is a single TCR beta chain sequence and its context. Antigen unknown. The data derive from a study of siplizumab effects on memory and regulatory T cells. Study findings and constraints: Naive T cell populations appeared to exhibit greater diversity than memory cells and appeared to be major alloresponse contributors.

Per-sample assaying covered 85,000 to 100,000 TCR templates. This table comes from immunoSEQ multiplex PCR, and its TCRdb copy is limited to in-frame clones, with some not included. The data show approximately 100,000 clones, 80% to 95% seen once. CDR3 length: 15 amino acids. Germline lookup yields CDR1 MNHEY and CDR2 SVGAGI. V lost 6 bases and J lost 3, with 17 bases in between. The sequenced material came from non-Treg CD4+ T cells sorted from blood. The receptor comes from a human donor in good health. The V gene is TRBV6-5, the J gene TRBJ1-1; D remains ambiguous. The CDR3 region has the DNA TGTGCCAGCAGAATCGGGCGTATTAGGGACACTGAAGCTTTCTTT. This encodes CASRIGRIRDTEAFF.